The 23 T cell receptor beta chains below come from one sample, sequenced in a study of graft-versus-host responses after intestinal transplantation. Profiled with immunoSEQ multiplex PCR; TCRdb holds only in-frame clones, not every one. The sample carries tens of thousands of clones, over 75% recorded once. The antigens these receptors bind are not known. The source was unstimulated CD4+ T cells sorted from spleen or lymph node cells, collected before transplant. These receptors originate from a human donor who was the organ donor for an intestinal transplant.

This sequence joins TRBV19 and TRBJ2-7; weak D call: TRBD1 (6 bases). CDR1 LNHDA and CDR2 SQIVND come from the germline V gene (reference sequence). Deletions cut 2 bases from V and 4 bases from J, with 18 bases between. This CDR3 region has 16 residues. CDR3 sequence reads: CASSIFKGEEGYEQYV. The DNA of the CDR3 is TGTGCCAGTAGTATATTTAAGGGGGAAGAGGGGTACGAGCAGTACGTC.

The chain has TRBV7-9 and TRBJ1-1; no clear D gene. This CDR3 has 13 amino acids. Trimming removed 5 bases at V and 1 base at J, with 8 bases between. CDR1 SEHNR and CDR2 FQNEAQ come from the germline V gene (reference sequence). The CDR3 spells CASSGPGNTEAFF. The CDR3 DNA sequence: TGTGCCAGCAGCGGTCCGGGGAACACTGAAGCTTTCTTT.

V and J are TRBV6-1 and TRBJ2-7, with 8 bases that match TRBD1. CDR3 size: 12 residues. Trimming at V came to 11 bases and at J to 3 bases, leaving 6 bases not matched to a gene. The V gene's germline CDR1 is MNHNS and CDR2 SASEGT. CDR3 DNA: TGTGCCGGGCAGGGGGCGAACTACGAGCAGTACGTC. Translating gives CAGQGANYEQYV.

J is TRBJ2-1 and V is TRBV2, with 11 positions matching TRBD2. Looked up from germline, CDR1 is SNHLY and CDR2 is FYNNEI. The CDR3 is 16 amino acids. V was pared by 5 bases and J by 10 bases, with 13 bases of the junction left unmatched. This chain's CDR3 is CASSLKALAGGGEQFF. CDR3 bases: TGTGCCAGCAGTCTGAAAGCGCTAGCGGGGGGCGGAGAGCAGTTCTTC.

The gene calls are TRBV6-5 and TRBJ2-1; maybe TRBD1 (5 bases). CDR3 length: 15 amino acids. V gave up 7 bases and J gave up 0 bases, with 13 bases separating them. The germline gives CDR1 MNHEY, CDR2 SVGAGI. CDR3 nucleotide sequence: TGTGCCAGCACGTCACAAGGGGCCTCCTACAATGAGCAGTTCTTC. It specifies CASTSQGASYNEQFF.

This chain links TRBV6-5 with TRBJ1-2, with unresolved D. This CDR3 spans 15 amino acids. Germline lookup yields CDR1 MNHEY and CDR2 SVGAGI. Trimming stripped 0 bases from V and 2 bases from J, with 10 bases between. For the CDR3, the DNA is TGTGCCAGCAGTTACTCCTCCAGCGGGAACTATGGCTACACCTTC. This sequence encodes CASSYSSSGNYGYTF.

The J gene is TRBJ2-1, the V gene TRBV6-5, with TRBD1 matching over 8 bases. CDR1 and CDR2 from the germline V gene are MNHEY and SVGAGI. The trim removed 6 bases at V and 0 bases at J, leaving 4 bases unmatched. The CDR3 extends over 15 amino acids. The CDR3 protein is CASSVGTGSYNEQFF. The DNA for the CDR3 is TGTGCCAGCAGCGTCGGGACAGGCTCCTACAATGAGCAGTTCTTC.

The rearrangement joins TRBV2 to TRBJ1-1; TRBD1 agrees at 8 bases. The CDR3 length is 14 residues. CDR1 is SNHLY, CDR2 FYNNEI, per germline. The V gene end was trimmed by 4 bases and the J gene end by 5 bases; junction bases not matched to a gene: 6. The CDR3 is CASSVETGETEAFF. CDR3 nucleotides: TGTGCCAGCAGTGTCGAGACAGGGGAAACTGAAGCTTTCTTT.

In this sample, this clone turned up once. V usage is TRBV19 and J usage is TRBJ2-6; D gene ambiguous. Trimming shortened V by 4 bases and J by 0 bases, and 7 bases separated the two germline ends. Germline values: CDR1 LNHDA, CDR2 SQIVND (reference sequence). The CDR3 length is 15 residues. Here the CDR3 reads CASSNSNSGANVLTF. For the CDR3, the DNA is TGTGCCAGTAGTAACAGTAACTCTGGGGCCAACGTCCTGACTTTC.

In this sample, this clone turned up a few times. V usage is TRBV5-6 and J usage is TRBJ1-6; no firm D call. The V and J ends lost 4 bases and 7 bases respectively, with 9 bases between them. The germline gives CDR1 SGHDT, CDR2 YYEEEE. The CDR3 covers 13 residues. This CDR3 is CASSPNENSPLHF. DNA of the CDR3: TGTGCCAGCAGCCCGAACGAGAATTCACCCCTCCACTTT. Filled out from reference TRBV5-6 and TRBJ1-6, the complete variable domain reads DAGVTQSPTHLIKTRGQQVTLRCSPKSGHDTVSWYQQALGQGPQFIFQYYEEEERQRGNFPDRFSGHQFPNYSSELNVNALLLGDSALYLCASSPNENSPLHFGNGTRLTVT.

The chain links TRBV5-6 to TRBJ2-3; 8 positions match TRBD2. The CDR3 loop spans 15 amino acids. The V and J ends lost 4 bases and 3 bases, in that order; junction bases with no gene match: 7. CDR1 is SGHDT and CDR2 is YYEEEE in the germline V gene. CDR3 DNA: TGTGCCAGCAGCCTCTCAGCGGGGGCTACAGATACGCAGTATTTT. Protein sequence: CASSLSAGATDTQYF.

The chain couples TRBV7-9 to TRBJ2-1; D is unresolved. Trimming cost V 3 bases and J 2 bases, with 14 bases left between them. The germline gives CDR1 SEHNR, CDR2 FQNEAQ (reference sequence). This CDR3 region has 16 residues. The CDR3 DNA reads as TGTGCCAGCAGCTTCGGTCAGGATTGGGCCTACAATGAGCAGTTCTTC. Its protein product is CASSFGQDWAYNEQFF.

This clone was seen a handful of times. The rearrangement links TRBV5-5 to TRBJ2-2, with 7 bases fitting TRBD2. The V and J ends lost 0 bases and 6 bases, in that order; junction bases with no gene match: 8. CDR3 size: 16 residues. Germline V lookup: CDR1 SGHKS, CDR2 YYEKEE (reference sequence). In nucleotides, the CDR3 is TGTGCCAGCAGCTTGGCCGGGGGGTATTTTCCCGGGGAGCTGTTTTTT. Translated, it gives CASSLAGGYFPGELFF.

The V gene is TRBV27, the J gene TRBJ1-5, with 10 bases matching TRBD1. CDR3 size: 18 residues. Germline V CDR1 and CDR2: MNHEY, SMNVEV (reference sequence). The V and J ends lost 2 bases and 1 base, in that order; junction bases with no gene match: 8. CDR3 residues: CASSLRGQGVLSNQPQHF. CDR3 sequence (DNA): TGTGCCAGCAGTTTAAGAGGACAGGGGGTTTTGAGCAATCAGCCCCAGCATTTT.

This chain uses TRBV6-1 with TRBJ1-5, with 9 bases matching TRBD1. This CDR3 has 13 amino acids. CDR1 is MNHNS, CDR2 SASEGT, per germline. Trimming at V came to 6 bases and at J to 6 bases, leaving 3 bases not matched to a gene. In DNA form, the CDR3 reads TGTGCCAGCAGGGGGACAGGGAGTCAGCCCCAGCATTTT. It specifies CASRGTGSQPQHF.

A single count supports this clone. V gene TRBV27 combines with J gene TRBJ2-7; TRBD1 matches at 8 bases. Germline values: CDR1 MNHEY, CDR2 SMNVEV (reference sequence). CDR3 length: 15 amino acids. V shed 4 bases, J shed 1 base, and the junction held 6 bases outside the gene matches. CDR3 sequence reads: CASSSQGATSYEQYV. CDR3 sequence (DNA): TGTGCCAGCAGTTCCCAGGGGGCAACATCCTACGAGCAGTACGTC.

This clone has just a few counts. The chain is built from TRBV19 and TRBJ1-5; D is unresolved. The V gene lost 3 bases and the J gene lost 0 bases, with 9 bases spanning the gap. CDR3 size: 15 residues. Germline loops: CDR1 LNHDA, CDR2 SQIVND (reference sequence). The CDR3 DNA follows: TGTGCCAGTAGTATTGAGCATACTAGCAATCAGCCCCAGCATTTT. Translation gives CASSIEHTSNQPQHF.

This clone was observed a single time. The chain recombines TRBV19 with TRBJ2-3, with D possibly TRBD1 on 6 matching bases. Trimming cost V 9 bases and J 6 bases, with 19 bases left between them. Germline loops: CDR1 LNHDA, CDR2 SQIVND (reference sequence). This CDR3 spans 14 amino acids. Written as DNA, the CDR3 is TGTGCCAGCGAGGGACACCCTTCCCCGGATACGCAGTATTTT. It is translated as CASEGHPSPDTQYF.

The chain uses TRBV7-6 and TRBJ1-5, with TRBD1 as a possible D gene (5 bases). CDR3 length equals 13 residues. The germline V gene encodes CDR1 SGHVS and CDR2 FNYEAQ. V dropped 2 bases and J dropped 9 bases, with 11 bases sitting between them. CDR3 bases: TGTGCCAGCAGCTTACGAGGAGGGGTGCCCCAGCATTTT. Translation gives CASSLRGGVPQHF. The variable domain in full, completed from reference TRBV7-6 and TRBJ1-5, reads GAGVSQSPRYKVTKRGQDVALRCDPISGHVSLYWYRQALGQGPEFLTYFNYEAQQDKSGLPNDRFSAERPEGSISTLTIQRTEQRDSAMYRCASSLRGGVPQHFGDGTRLSIL.

The CDR3 coding sequence is TGTGCCAGCAGCTTAGCGGCGGGTAATTCACCCCTCCACTTT. Translation gives CASSLAAGNSPLHF. The gene calls are TRBV7-2 and TRBJ1-6; D ambiguous. The ends were cut back, 0 bases at V and 6 bases at J, with 6 bases in the middle. Germline-derived CDR1 and CDR2 are SGHTA and FQGNSA. The CDR3 runs 14 residues.

This clone was observed once. The chain couples TRBV15 to TRBJ2-5, with D uncertain. The V end lost 1 base, the J end lost 2 bases, and 5 bases lay between the germline ends. The CDR3 covers 13 residues. Germline V gene lookup returns CDR1 LNHNV and CDR2 YYDKDF (reference sequence). The CDR3 region is CATSRVVQETQYF. In DNA, the CDR3 is TGTGCCACCAGCAGAGTAGTTCAAGAGACCCAGTACTTC.

This chain joins TRBV6-6 and TRBJ2-3; 8 bases fit TRBD1. The CDR3 runs to 15 residues. Germline V lookup: CDR1 MNHNY, CDR2 SVGAGI (reference sequence). Trimming cost V 7 bases and J 3 bases; bases outside gene matches: 9. CDR3 nucleotides: TGTGCCAGCACCATGACAGGGGCCGGAACAGATACGCAGTATTTT. Translation gives CASTMTGAGTDTQYF.

The V call is TRBV11-3, the J call TRBJ2-1; no clear D. The CDR3 is made up of 14 amino acids. Per the germline V gene, CDR1 is SGHNT and CDR2 is YENEEA. Trimming shortened V by 3 bases and J by 2 bases, and 8 bases separated the two germline ends. CDR3 sequence (DNA): TGTGCCAGCAGCTTGGGCCGAACCTACAATGAGCAGTTCTTC. As protein: CASSLGRTYNEQFF.